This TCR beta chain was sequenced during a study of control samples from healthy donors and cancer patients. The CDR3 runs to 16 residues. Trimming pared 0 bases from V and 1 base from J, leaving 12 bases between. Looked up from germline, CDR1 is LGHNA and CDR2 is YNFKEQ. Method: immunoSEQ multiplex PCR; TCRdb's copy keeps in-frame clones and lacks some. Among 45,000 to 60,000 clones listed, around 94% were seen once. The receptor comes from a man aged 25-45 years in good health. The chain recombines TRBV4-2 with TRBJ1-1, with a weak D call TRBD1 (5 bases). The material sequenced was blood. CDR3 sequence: CASSQDLSGGNTEAFF. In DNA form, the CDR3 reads TGTGCCAGCAGCCAAGATTTATCGGGGGGGAACACTGAAGCTTTCTTT.